A selection of T cell receptor beta chains follows, all from one sample in a study of T cells in localized non-small cell lung cancer. Clones were read by immunoSEQ multiplex PCR, and TCRdb kept only the in-frame ones, dropping some. The sample has about 2,300 clones; approximately 24% are singletons. This material consisted of normal lung tissue next to the tumor, taken before any cancer treatment. All receptors derive from a male donor older than 55 with stage I squamous cell lung carcinoma. CDR3s include the opening cysteine and the closing phenylalanine or tryptophan. D genes are given only for firm matches. The size entry is marked missing in some rows and otherwise reads once, few, many or a size class.

v_gene,abundance,d_gene,j_gene,CDR3aa,CDR3nt
TRBV14,.,TRBD1,TRBJ1-3,CASSRDRPGNTIYF,TGTGCCAGCAGCCGGGACAGGCCTGGAAACACCATATATTTT
TRBV10-2,.,TRBD2,TRBJ2-5,CASSASISGAGETQYF,TGCGCCAGCAGTGCTTCTATCAGCGGGGCCGGGGAGACCCAGTACTTC
TRBV6-8,.,TRBD1,TRBJ1-2,CASRFPGTGGLYGYTF,TGTGCCAGCAGGTTTCCCGGGACAGGGGGCCTCTATGGTTACACCTTC
TRBV11-3,few,TRBD2,TRBJ2-1,CASSRSGRAHNEQFF,TGTGCCAGCAGCCGGAGCGGGAGGGCCCACAATGAGCAGTTCTTC
TRBV25-1,.,TRBD2,TRBJ2-7,CASRGTSGEYEQYF,TGTGCCAGCAGGGGGACTAGCGGGGAATACGAGCAGTACTTC
TRBV5-1,.,.,TRBJ1-1,CASSVDSRITEAFF,TGCGCCAGCAGCGTGGACAGTCGTATCACTGAAGCTTTCTTT
TRBV30,.,TRBD1,TRBJ2-1,CAWRPGTGFLNEQFF,TGTGCCTGGAGACCAGGGACAGGGTTTCTGAATGAGCAGTTCTTC
TRBV9,large,.,TRBJ2-7,CASSAGQTDPGEQYF,TGTGCCAGCAGCGCCGGACAGACCGATCCGGGCGAGCAGTACTTC
TRBV11-3,few,TRBD2,TRBJ2-3,CASSLGHAGDVDTQYF,TGTGCCAGCAGCTTGGGTCACGCGGGGGACGTAGATACGCAGTATTTT
TRBV11-3,medium-sized,.,TRBJ2-5,CASSPPPGLAQETQYF,TGTGCCAGCAGCCCCCCCCCGGGTCTCGCCCAAGAGACCCAGTACTTC